These 28 T cell receptor beta chains originate from one sample sequenced in a study of blood T cell repertoires in COVID-19. Assay used: immunoSEQ multiplex PCR; TCRdb lists only in-frame clones, some missing. The sample gives some 250,000 clones, roughly 90% of which show up once; 2% to 2.5% is in the top ten. Sequenced sample: peripheral blood. Receptors were obtained from a man aged 25 to 45 who had recovered from COVID-19.

The J gene is TRBJ2-3, the V gene TRBV14; D might be TRBD2 (6 bases). Germline CDR1 reads SGHDN; CDR2 reads FVKESK. The CDR3 spans 17 residues. Trimming left V 0 bases short and J 1 base short, with 14 bases between. The CDR3 coding sequence is TGTGCCAGCAGCCAAGACCCTCTAAAGCGGGGCACAGATACGCAGTATTTT. Encoded protein: CASSQDPLKRGTDTQYF.

The CDR3 is CASSSGQSNTDTQYF. In DNA form, the CDR3 reads TGCGCCAGCAGCTCTGGACAGTCAAACACAGATACGCAGTATTTT. The genes are TRBV5-1 and TRBJ2-3; D is possibly TRBD1 (6 bases). The CDR3 loop spans 15 amino acids. Germline CDR1 and CDR2: SGHRS and YFSETQ. Trimming removed 3 bases at V and 2 bases at J, with 13 bases between.

Here the CDR3 DNA reads TGTGCCAGCAGTTTCCGGACAGGGGAATATGGCTACACCTTC. This gives the protein CASSFRTGEYGYTF. J is TRBJ1-2 and V is TRBV27, with 9 bases that match TRBD1. Germline CDR1 is MNHEY and CDR2 is SMNVEV (reference sequence). The CDR3 totals 14 residues. V was pared by 3 bases and J by 5 bases, with 4 bases of the junction left unmatched.

J is TRBJ1-1 and V is TRBV6-5; a weak D match, TRBD1 (5 bases). CDR3 length: 13 residues. Germline loops: CDR1 MNHEY, CDR2 SVGAGI. Trimming cost V 5 bases and J 4 bases, with 11 bases left between them. The CDR3: CASSTQGGTEAFF. CDR3 bases: TGTGCCAGCAGTACCCAGGGTGGCACTGAAGCTTTCTTT.

The chain employs TRBV28 and TRBJ1-2, with D maybe TRBD1 (5 bases). V was shortened by 2 bases and J by 0 bases, with 7 bases between the two germline ends. Germline V gene sequence: CDR1 MDHEN, CDR2 SYDVKM. The CDR3 loop spans 14 amino acids. CDR3 loop: CASSLTGSNYGYTF. CDR3 DNA sequence: TGTGCCAGCAGTTTAACAGGATCTAACTATGGCTACACCTTC.

Written as DNA, the CDR3 is TGCAGCGTTGTTGCAGGGGGCTTGGAGACCCAGTACTTC. It yields the protein CSVVAGGLETQYF. The chain carries TRBV29-1 and TRBJ2-5, with 8 bases fitting TRBD1. CDR1 is SQVTM, CDR2 ANQGSEA, per germline. The CDR3 is 13 amino acids. The junction had 6 bases not matched to a gene; V was cut back by 4 bases and J by 5 bases.

This clone was seen a few times. The gene calls are TRBV7-9 and TRBJ1-2; 7 nucleotides align to TRBD1. V lost 5 bases and J lost 4; bases outside the gene matches: 10. The CDR3 length is 15 residues. Germline lookup yields CDR1 SEHNR and CDR2 FQNEAQ (reference sequence). The CDR3, as DNA: TGTGCCAGCAGCCCACATACGGACAGGCCCTATGGCTACACCTTC. Translated, it gives CASSPHTDRPYGYTF.

V gene TRBV29-1 combines with J gene TRBJ1-1; D unresolved. This CDR3 spans 13 amino acids. Germline-derived CDR1 and CDR2 are SQVTM and ANQGSEA. Between the trimmed V and J ends, which lost 3 bases and 2 bases, there was a span of 10 bases. Written as DNA, the CDR3 is TGCAGCGTTGAGCGAGGGATCAACACTGAAGCTTTCTTT. It codes for CSVERGINTEAFF.

Only a few counts were recorded for this clone. The chain has TRBV6-1 and TRBJ2-7; D is unclear. Trimming left V 3 bases short and J 9 bases short, with 9 bases between. Per germline, CDR1 MNHNS and CDR2 SASEGT. CDR3 length equals 11 residues. The CDR3 here is CASSDPVWQYF. In DNA, the CDR3 is TGTGCCAGCAGTGACCCAGTGTGGCAGTACTTC.

The chain employs TRBV6-5 and TRBJ2-2, with a tentative D call TRBD2 (5 bases). Per the germline V gene, CDR1 is MNHEY and CDR2 is SVGAGI. This CDR3 is built from 15 residues. Trimming took 4 bases from V and 4 from J, leaving 13 bases between them. The CDR3 coding sequence is TGTGCCAGCAGTTTGCGTTCTAGCTTCACCGGGGAGCTGTTTTTT. It codes for CASSLRSSFTGELFF.

The gene calls are TRBV10-2 and TRBJ1-1; TRBD1 might be the D (5 bases). Per the germline V gene, CDR1 is WSHSY and CDR2 is SAAADI. This CDR3 region has 14 residues. The ends were cut back, 0 bases at V and 3 bases at J, with 8 bases in the middle. CDR3 bases: TGCGCCAGCAGTGAGTCGAAAGGGGACACTGAAGCTTTCTTT. Protein product: CASSESKGDTEAFF.

The chain joins TRBV6-2 or TRBV6-3 to TRBJ2-7; 7 bases line up with TRBD2. J was trimmed by 2 bases and V by 5 bases; bases with no gene match: 9. This CDR3 comprises 15 residues. Germline V gene lookup returns CDR1 MNHEY and CDR2 SVGEGT. CDR3 sequence: CASSDRRGLAYEQYF. CDR3 nucleotides: TGTGCCAGCAGTGATCGCCGAGGACTAGCCTACGAGCAGTACTTC.

The chain carries TRBV19 and TRBJ1-2; D may be TRBD1 (5 bases). This CDR3 comprises 13 residues. The germline CDR1 and CDR2 sequences are LNHDA and SQIVND (reference sequence). V was trimmed by 5 bases and J by 5 bases, leaving 12 bases between them. The CDR3 here is CASSVRDLYGYTF. In nucleotides, the CDR3 is TGTGCCAGTAGTGTCCGGGACTTATATGGCTACACCTTC. The full variable domain, in which reference TRBV19 and TRBJ1-2 provide the parts outside the CDR3, is DGGITQSPKYLFRKEGQNVTLSCEQNLNHDAMYWYRQDPGQGLRLIYYSQIVNDFQKGDIAEGYSVSREKKESFPLTVTSAQKNPTAFYLCASSVRDLYGYTFGSGTRLTVV.

The chain joins TRBV6-2 or TRBV6-3 to TRBJ2-2; 8 nucleotides agree with TRBD2. Germline CDR1 MNHEY, CDR2 SVGEGT. CDR3 length equals 16 residues. Losses at the gene ends were 1 base for V and 2 bases for J; bases not matched to a gene: 3. The CDR3 protein is CASSYWTSPNTGELFF. For the CDR3, the DNA is TGTGCCAGCAGTTACTGGACTAGCCCTAACACCGGGGAGCTGTTTTTT.

The CDR3 nucleotides are TGTGCCAGCAGCCAAGGAGGGGGCGTTAGCTACACCTTC. It is translated as CASSQGGGVSYTF. This rearrangement joins TRBV3-1 (or the pseudogene TRBV3-2) to TRBJ1-2, with 7 bases aligning to TRBD1. There are 13 residues in the CDR3. V shed 1 base and J 9 bases; nucleotides not matched to a gene: 5. Germline values: CDR1 LGHDT, CDR2 YNNKEL (reference sequence).

The CDR3 coding sequence is TGTGCCAGTAGTATTTCCAGGCAAAGCCCTCGCGAGCAGTACTTC. It is translated as CASSISRQSPREQYF. The V and J genes are TRBV19 and TRBJ2-7; D is uncertain. The CDR3 spans 15 residues. Germline CDR1 LNHDA, CDR2 SQIVND (reference sequence). V gave up 3 bases and J gave up 6 bases, with 18 bases separating them.

This clone was counted a single time. Here the CDR3 DNA reads TGTGCCAGCAGCCCCGAGGTATTCGAGACCCAGTACTTC. This encodes CASSPEVFETQYF. This chain links TRBV5-5 with TRBJ2-5; D uncertain. The CDR3 length is 13 residues. Germline CDR1 and CDR2: SGHKS and YYEKEE (reference sequence). The V and J ends lost 4 bases and 5 bases respectively, with 12 bases between them.

The chain has TRBV7-8 and TRBJ1-2; the D gene is possibly TRBD1 (5 bases). The germline CDR1 and CDR2 sequences are SGHVS and FQNEAQ. The CDR3 loop spans 13 amino acids. The V end was cut by 1 base, the J end by 7 bases, with 10 bases between. In nucleotides, the CDR3 is TGTGCCAGCAGCTTAGTTGGCGGGGCTGGCTACACCTTC. As protein: CASSLVGGAGYTF. Filled out from reference TRBV7-8 and TRBJ1-2, the complete variable domain reads GAGVSQSPRYKVAKRGQDVALRCDPISGHVSLFWYQQALGQGPEFLTYFQNEAQLDKSGLPSDRFFAERPEGSVSTLKIQRTQQEDSAVYLCASSLVGGAGYTFGSGTRLTVV.

The genes are TRBV5-1 and TRBJ2-3; TRBD2 matches 8 bases. CDR3 length: 17 residues. V dropped 3 bases and J dropped 3; count of bases not matched to a gene: 12. Germline CDR1 SGHRS, CDR2 YFSETQ. The CDR3 is CASSWRSGGHRTDTQYF. DNA of the CDR3: TGCGCCAGCAGCTGGAGGTCGGGGGGGCATCGGACAGATACGCAGTATTTT.

CDR3 DNA: TGTGCCAGCAGCCCAACACCGCGGGAAGTAGCGGGGGGGAGTTACGAGCAGTACTTC. Translating it yields CASSPTPREVAGGSYEQYF. J is TRBJ2-7 and V is TRBV3-1 (or the pseudogene TRBV3-2); the match to TRBD2 covers 11 bases. CDR3 length: 19 residues. V shed 4 bases, J shed 4 bases, and the junction held 18 bases outside the gene matches. Germline CDR1 LGHDT, CDR2 YNNKEL (reference sequence).

This sequence joins TRBV5-1 and TRBJ2-3; no reliable D call. Germline values: CDR1 SGHRS, CDR2 YFSETQ. This CDR3 region has 15 residues. Trimming removed 0 bases at V and 0 bases at J, with 8 bases between. CDR3 amino acids: CASSLVADSTDTQYF. CDR3 coding DNA: TGCGCCAGCAGCTTGGTTGCGGATAGCACAGATACGCAGTATTTT. Based on the CDR3 plus reference TRBV5-1 and TRBJ2-3, the full variable domain is KAGVTQTPRYLIKTRGQQVTLSCSPISGHRSVSWYQQTPGQGLQFLFEYFSETQRNKGNFPGRFSGRQFSNSRSEMNVSTLELGDSALYLCASSLVADSTDTQYFGPGTRLTVL.

This chain uses TRBV11-2 with TRBJ1-2, with TRBD1 as a possible D gene (6 bases). The CDR3 consists of 14 residues. The germline V and J ends were trimmed by 1 base and 4 bases, with 10 bases remaining between them. The germline V gene encodes CDR1 SGHAT and CDR2 FQNNGV. The DNA of the CDR3 is TGTGCCAGCAGCTTAGGGGGGACAAGCTATGGCTACACCTTC. Protein: CASSLGGTSYGYTF.

The rearrangement joins TRBV6-2 or TRBV6-3 to TRBJ2-7, with 7 bases that match TRBD1. Germline-derived CDR1 and CDR2 are MNHEY and SVGEGT. V lost 5 bases to trimming and J lost 6 bases; unmatched junction nucleotides: 13. The CDR3 is 15 residues long. The CDR3 region is CASSHHGQVGSEQYF. The DNA of the CDR3 is TGTGCCAGCAGTCACCATGGACAGGTGGGTTCCGAGCAGTACTTC.

This clone was found once. The chain has TRBV4-1 and TRBJ2-7, with TRBD1 matching 8 bases. The CDR3 consists of 16 residues. CDR1 and CDR2 from the germline V gene are MGHRA and YSYEKL. Trimming cost V 3 bases and J 3 bases; bases outside gene matches: 10. The CDR3 spells CASSHSTGGPNYEQYF. CDR3 DNA sequence: TGCGCCAGCAGCCATTCCACAGGGGGTCCCAACTACGAGCAGTACTTC.

The chain links TRBV6-5 to TRBJ1-5, with 8 bases identical to TRBD1. This CDR3 contains 14 residues. V trimming: 6 bases; J trimming: 4 bases; junction bases outside the gene matches: 5. CDR1 and CDR2 from the germline V gene are MNHEY and SVGAGI. In DNA form, the CDR3 reads TGTGCCAGCAGGGGGGACAGGCAAAATCAGCCCCAGCATTTT. It encodes CASRGDRQNQPQHF.

This rearrangement joins TRBV2 to TRBJ2-2; 12 bases line up with TRBD2. Germline V lookup: CDR1 SNHLY, CDR2 FYNNEI. The CDR3 totals 17 residues. The ends lost 7 bases at V and 6 bases at J; junction bases unmatched: 12. The CDR3 DNA reads as TGTGCCAGCACTTTATTCCGGGGACTAGCGGGTGCCGGGGAGCTGTTTTTT. Translating it yields CASTLFRGLAGAGELFF.

The chain recombines TRBV6-4 with TRBJ1-1; D perhaps matches TRBD1 (6 bases). Germline V gene data show CDR1 as MRHNA and CDR2 as SNTAGT. Trimming removed 6 bases from V and 7 bases from J, with 15 bases in between. The CDR3 is made up of 13 amino acids. The CDR3 spells CASRQGSWGEAFF. The CDR3 coding sequence is TGTGCCAGCAGGCAGGGGAGTTGGGGTGAAGCTTTCTTT.

The chain recombines TRBV5-1 with TRBJ1-2; weak D call: TRBD1 (5 bases). The germline V gene has CDR1 SGHRS and CDR2 YFSETQ. V shed 0 bases and J shed 7 bases, with 13 bases lying between them. This CDR3 comprises 14 residues. CDR3 in amino acids: CASSLVDRGPGYTF. The CDR3 DNA reads as TGCGCCAGCAGCTTGGTAGATAGGGGTCCTGGCTACACCTTC.